This T cell receptor (beta chain) came from a study of patients and donors after allogeneic stem cell transplantation. TCRdb processed the RT-PCR reads anew with MiXCR; each CDR3 protein has one entry. The top ten clones hold around 6% of a sample with some 880,000 distinct CDR3 sequences, over 15% of them seen once. This clonotype originated in a human donor who was either an allogeneic HSCT recipient or a stem cell or donor lymphocyte infusion donor (not recorded which). It is not recorded whose cells these are; they may come from a transplant donor. Sequencing was carried out using blood, either unsorted or a sorted T cell fraction (not recorded which).

CDR3 loop: CASSRRDREQYF. In nucleotides, the CDR3 is TGTGCCAGCAGCCGCCGGGACAGGGAGCAGTATTTT. The chain recombines TRBV7-2 with TRBJ2-3; 9 nucleotides agree with TRBD1. This CDR3 is 12 amino acids long. V was clipped by 5 bases and J by 11 bases; unmatched bases: 5. Germline V gene lookup returns CDR1 SGHTA and CDR2 FQGNSA. Complete variable domain (other parts from reference TRBV7-2 and TRBJ2-3): GAGVSQSPSNKVTEKGKDVELRCDPISGHTALYWYRQSLGQGLEFLIYFQGNSAPDKSGLPSDRFSAERTGGSVSTLTIQRTQQEDSAVYLCASSRRDREQYFGPGTRLTVL.